This TCR beta chain was observed in a study of T cells in Graves' hyperthyroidism and ophthalmopathy. RNA transcripts provided the source from which TCR beta CDR3 regions were amplified. A first-round RT-PCR of the TCR CDR3 used the HTBI primer set. MiXCR was run by TCRdb on the multiplex PCR reads, yielding one entry per CDR3 protein. The sample gives about 300,000 distinct CDR3 sequences, roughly 19% of which show up once; under 40% is in the top ten. This clonotype was detected ten times or more. Its target is unknown. General study points: Ophthalmopathy was predicted by the model a median of 6.5 months ahead of onset.

Germline V lookup: CDR1 SQVTM, CDR2 ANQGSEA. V dropped 0 bases and J dropped 2 bases, with 5 bases sitting between them. CDR3 length equals 13 residues. The V and J genes are TRBV29-1 and TRBJ1-5; no clear D. This clonotype was obtained from a man in his fifties or sixties with Graves' ophthalmopathy. The sequenced sample was blood. CDR3 in amino acids: CSVEEGRNQPQHF. Here the CDR3 DNA reads TGCAGCGTTGAAGAGGGCCGCAATCAGCCCCAGCATTTT.